This T cell receptor (beta chain) is from a study of CD8 T cells in Susac syndrome. In the multiple sclerosis control group, patients were treatment-naive and had stable or active relapsing-remitting disease. TEMRA cells were FACS-enriched, while CD8+ and CD4+ T cells were negatively isolated. Reverse transcription used about 0.45 to 1 ug RNA and random hexamers. TCRdb analysed the immunoSEQ multiplex PCR reads with MiXCR anew, one entry per CDR3 protein. This sample carries about 150,000 distinct CDR3 sequences, roughly 92% of them seen once, and the ten largest clones take about 0.088%. Per germline, CDR1 SGHTA and CDR2 FQGNSA. V gave up 1 base and J gave up 3 bases, with 9 bases separating them. The CDR3 is 14 residues long.

The source material was CD4+ T cells from PBMCs. This clonotype was sampled from a human donor with multiple sclerosis. The V and J genes are TRBV7-2 and TRBJ2-5; unclear D gene. The CDR3, as DNA: TGTGCCAGCAGCTTAGGGCTAGTCGAAGAGACCCAGTACTTC. Translation: CASSLGLVEETQYF.